This TCR beta chain was captured by sequencing in a study of T cell repertoires in cytomegalovirus infection. Study as a whole: A matching HLA type, together with CMV infection, was signaled by public TCR beta signatures.

In TCRdb, the reads were re-called with MiXCR into one record per CDR3 protein. The table lists 750,000 to 900,000 distinct CDR3 sequences, almost 30% of them singletons. The CDR3 spans 16 residues. The V gene lost 5 bases and the J gene lost 5 bases, with 16 bases spanning the gap. Germline CDR1 MDHEN, CDR2 SYDVKM. The sample holds a few counts of this clonotype. The target antigen is unknown. The sequencing here drew on cultured CD8+ T cells from PBMCs, taken from culture after CMV antigen stimulation. The TCR comes from a human donor in good health (CMV status not recorded). Some clones in this sample may be carry-over from other donors' samples. This rearrangement joins TRBV28 to TRBJ1-6, with unresolved D. CDR3 in amino acids: CASSPERAVHNSPLHF. For the CDR3, the DNA is TGTGCCAGCAGTCCGGAAAGGGCGGTCCATAATTCACCCCTCCACTTT.